A single sample gave rise to the 21 T cell receptor beta chains below, sequenced in a study of blood T cell repertoires in COVID-19. Sequencing was performed with immunoSEQ multiplex PCR; in TCRdb, only in-frame clones are kept and a portion is missing. The sample contains more than 300,000 clones, 88% of which appear only once. The sequencing input was peripheral blood. Source of these receptors: a woman in her 70s with COVID-19, enrolled during active disease.

CDR3: CASSFGTADNEQFF. The CDR3 nucleotides read TGTGCCAGCAGCTTCGGGACAGCCGACAATGAGCAGTTCTTC. The chain joins TRBV11-3 to TRBJ2-1; 7 nucleotides align to TRBD1. Germline V gene data show CDR1 as SGHNT and CDR2 as YENEEA. V trimming: 3 bases; J trimming: 5 bases; junction bases outside the gene matches: 4. The length of the CDR3 is 14 residues. Full variable domain (outside the CDR3, taken from reference TRBV11-3 and TRBJ2-1): EAGVVQSPRYKIIEKKQPVAFWCNPISGHNTLYWYLQNLGQGPELLIRYENEEAVDDSQLPKDRFSAERLKGVDSTLKIQPAELGDSAVYLCASSFGTADNEQFFGPGTRLTVL.

This chain joins TRBV2 and TRBJ1-2, with D tentatively TRBD1 (5 bases). CDR1 and CDR2 from the germline V gene are SNHLY and FYNNEI. The V and J ends lost 7 bases and 8 bases respectively, with 17 bases between them. This CDR3 spans 13 amino acids. The CDR3 sequence is CASTLSRDEGYTF. CDR3 nucleotides: TGTGCCAGCACTCTCTCCAGGGATGAAGGCTACACCTTC.

V and J are TRBV10-1 and TRBJ1-1, with D perhaps TRBD1 (6 bases). This CDR3 contains 13 residues. The germline V gene encodes CDR1 WNHNN and CDR2 SYGVQD (reference sequence). V was clipped by 3 bases and J by 8 bases, with 13 bases between them. The CDR3 DNA sequence: TGCGCCAGCAGTGATGGAGTCAGGGGCGAAGCTTTCTTT. The encoded protein is CASSDGVRGEAFF.

The rearrangement links TRBV12-5 to TRBJ1-6; 9 bases agree with TRBD1. J lost 10 bases, V lost 6 bases, and 7 bases had no gene match. The CDR3 is made up of 14 amino acids. CDR1 and CDR2 from the germline V gene are LGHNT and FRNRAP. The CDR3 spells CASGGQGSDSPLHF. CDR3 DNA: TGTGCTAGTGGCGGACAGGGGTCCGACTCACCCCTCCACTTT. The whole variable domain, remainder taken from reference TRBV12-5 and TRBJ1-6, is DARVTQTPRHKVTEMGQEVTMRCQPILGHNTVFWYRQTMMQGLELLAYFRNRAPLDDSGMPKDRFSAEMPDATLATLKIQPSEPRDSAVYFCASGGQGSDSPLHFGNGTRLTVT.

The gene calls are TRBV11-2 and TRBJ1-6, with D perhaps matching TRBD1 (5 bases). Germline assignment: CDR1 SGHAT and CDR2 FQNNGV. The CDR3 runs to 17 residues. V shed 6 bases and J shed 0 bases, with 15 bases lying between them. The CDR3 sequence: CASRKKGPSSYNSPLHF. CDR3 coding DNA: TGTGCCAGCAGAAAGAAGGGGCCCAGCTCCTATAATTCACCCCTCCACTTT. The full variable domain, rest sourced from reference TRBV11-2 and TRBJ1-6, is EAGVAQSPRYKIIEKRQSVAFWCNPISGHATLYWYQQILGQGPKLLIQFQNNGVVDDSQLPKDRFSAERLKGVDSTLKIQPAKLEDSAVYLCASRKKGPSSYNSPLHFGNGTRLTVT.

This sequence joins TRBV7-3 and TRBJ2-3, with D tentatively TRBD1 (5 bases). V shed 4 bases and J shed 6 bases, with 14 bases lying between them. Per the germline V gene, CDR1 is SGHTA and CDR2 is FQGTGA. This CDR3 is built from 14 residues. Here the CDR3 DNA reads TGTGCCAGCAGCTCGCAGGGTTTCTCCGATACGCAGTATTTT. It translates to CASSSQGFSDTQYF.

The gene calls are TRBV30 and TRBJ1-5; a weak D match, TRBD1 (5 bases). Germline CDR1 and CDR2: GTSNPN and SVGIG (reference sequence). There are 12 residues in the CDR3. V lost 2 bases, J lost 9 bases, and 11 bases lay in between. CDR3 loop: CAWSPIGGPQHF. Here the CDR3 DNA reads TGTGCCTGGAGTCCCATCGGGGGGCCCCAGCATTTT.

This chain connects TRBV5-1 to TRBJ2-1; tentatively, D is TRBD2 (7 bases). From germline, CDR1 is SGHRS and CDR2 YFSETQ. Trimming removed 1 base at V and 6 bases at J, with 11 bases between. The CDR3 loop spans 14 amino acids. CDR3 nucleotide sequence: TGCGCCAGCAGCTTGATGGGGGGGCCCAATGAGCAGTTCTTC. This encodes CASSLMGGPNEQFF.

This chain connects TRBV2 to TRBJ2-7, with TRBD1 identical over 12 bases. This CDR3 contains 14 residues. V dropped 9 bases and J dropped 5; count of bases not matched to a gene: 8. Germline-derived CDR1 and CDR2 are SNHLY and FYNNEI. CDR3 coding DNA: TGTGCCAGGGGGACAGGGGGCCTAAGGGACGAGCAGTACTTC. It encodes CARGTGGLRDEQYF.

The chain carries TRBV4-1 and TRBJ2-1; 7 nucleotides agree with TRBD1. Per germline, CDR1 MGHRA and CDR2 YSYEKL. This CDR3 comprises 15 residues. Germline trimming cut 4 bases from V and 2 bases from J; bases unmatched to any gene: 5. CDR3 amino acids: CASSLGQAPYNEQFF. The CDR3 coding sequence is TGCGCCAGCAGCCTCGGACAGGCACCCTACAATGAGCAGTTCTTC.

The V and J genes are TRBV2 and TRBJ2-3, with 8 bases fitting TRBD2. With V trimmed by 4 bases and J by 6 bases, 6 bases remained unmatched. Germline V gene lookup returns CDR1 SNHLY and CDR2 FYNNEI. This CDR3 has 14 amino acids. The CDR3: CASSGPGGADTQYF. The CDR3 bases are TGTGCCAGCAGTGGCCCCGGGGGGGCTGATACGCAGTATTTT.

This chain links TRBV2 with TRBJ2-7; perhaps TRBD1 as D (7 bases). V gave up 7 bases and J gave up 5 bases, with 18 bases separating them. Per germline, CDR1 SNHLY and CDR2 FYNNEI. The CDR3 length is 14 residues. The CDR3 loop is CASTLPGRGDEQYF. CDR3 bases: TGTGCCAGCACCCTGCCTGGCAGGGGGGACGAGCAGTACTTC. The complete variable domain, with remaining parts taken from reference TRBV2 and TRBJ2-7, reads EPEVTQTPSHQVTQMGQEVILRCVPISNHLYFYWYRQILGQKVEFLVSFYNNEISEKSEIFDDQFSVERPDGSNFTLKIRSTKLEDSAMYFCASTLPGRGDEQYFGPGTRLTVT.

V is TRBV28 and J is TRBJ2-7; tentatively, D is TRBD2 (6 bases). The V end lost 6 bases, the J end lost 5 bases, and 17 bases lay between the germline ends. The CDR3 sequence is 14 residues long. Germline CDR1 reads MDHEN; CDR2 reads SYDVKM. The CDR3 DNA is TGTGCCAGCAGCCTCCCCGGGACTGAGGACGAGCAGTACTTC. Translated, it gives CASSLPGTEDEQYF.

This sequence joins TRBV28 and TRBJ1-4, with no clear D. The V end was cut by 5 bases, the J end by 5 bases, with 15 bases between. Germline V gene data show CDR1 as MDHEN and CDR2 as SYDVKM. The length of the CDR3 is 15 residues. In DNA form, the CDR3 reads TGTGCCAGCAGTCCGCAGCAGGAGGTAAATGAAAAACTGTTTTTT. It is translated as CASSPQQEVNEKLFF.

V gene TRBV6-2 or TRBV6-3 combines with J gene TRBJ2-2; D is perhaps TRBD1 (5 bases). CDR1 is MNHEY, CDR2 SVGEGT, per germline. V was clipped by 2 bases and J by 1 base, with 5 bases between them. The CDR3 has 14 residues. The CDR3 bases are TGTGCCAGCAGTTACAGGGGGAACACCGGGGAGCTGTTTTTT. This codes for CASSYRGNTGELFF.

The CDR3 region has the DNA TGTGCCAGTAGTATAGAACGGACTGAGTCCAATGAGCAGTTCTTC. Residues: CASSIERTESNEQFF. V usage is TRBV19 and J usage is TRBJ2-1; possible D gene TRBD2, 5 bases. Germline V gives CDR1 LNHDA, CDR2 SQIVND (reference sequence). This CDR3 spans 15 amino acids. V lost 0 bases to trimming and J lost 6 bases, with 12 bases between them.

This clone was detected a few times. The gene calls are TRBV5-4 and TRBJ2-5; TRBD1 agrees at 10 bases. This CDR3 contains 16 residues. The V and J ends lost 3 bases and 4 bases, in that order; junction bases with no gene match: 9. Germline values: CDR1 SGHNT, CDR2 YYREEE (reference sequence). CDR3 bases: TGTGCCAGCAGCTCGGGCGGGACAGGGGTAGGAGAGACCCAGTACTTC. This translates into CASSSGGTGVGETQYF.

The V call is TRBV30, the J call TRBJ1-3, with unresolved D. CDR1 is GTSNPN, CDR2 SVGIG, per germline (reference sequence). This CDR3 spans 14 amino acids. V lost 2 bases and J lost 5, with 13 bases in between. The CDR3 spells CAWSMAGTRNTIYF. The CDR3 bases are TGTGCCTGGAGTATGGCAGGAACTCGAAACACCATATATTTT.

This clone was counted once. The sample has other DNA sequences that encode this CDR3 too. This chain joins TRBV6-5 and TRBJ2-5; D is uncertain. CDR3 size: 12 residues. Trimming cost V 0 bases and J 5 bases, with 4 bases left between them. Germline values: CDR1 MNHEY, CDR2 SVGAGI. CDR3 region: CASSYSRETQYF. CDR3 nucleotides: TGTGCCAGCAGTTACTCTCGGGAGACCCAGTACTTC.

This rearrangement joins TRBV19 to TRBJ2-7; no firm D call. The length of the CDR3 is 15 residues. The V end was cut by 5 bases, the J end by 6 bases, with 20 bases between. Germline V gene data show CDR1 as LNHDA and CDR2 as SQIVND (reference sequence). The CDR3 DNA is TGTGCCAGTAGTCTGTTCGACGGCCCTGGAGCCGAGCAGTACTTC. The encoded protein is CASSLFDGPGAEQYF.

The J gene is TRBJ1-1, the V gene TRBV10-3, with 11 bases fitting TRBD1. Germline values: CDR1 ENHRY, CDR2 SYGVKD. This CDR3 is built from 14 residues. Unmatched junction bases numbered 3, after V lost 2 bases and J lost 7 bases. CDR3 coding DNA: TGTGCCATCAGTGAGCCGGGACAGGGGGTTGAAGCTTTCTTT. This translates into CAISEPGQGVEAFF.